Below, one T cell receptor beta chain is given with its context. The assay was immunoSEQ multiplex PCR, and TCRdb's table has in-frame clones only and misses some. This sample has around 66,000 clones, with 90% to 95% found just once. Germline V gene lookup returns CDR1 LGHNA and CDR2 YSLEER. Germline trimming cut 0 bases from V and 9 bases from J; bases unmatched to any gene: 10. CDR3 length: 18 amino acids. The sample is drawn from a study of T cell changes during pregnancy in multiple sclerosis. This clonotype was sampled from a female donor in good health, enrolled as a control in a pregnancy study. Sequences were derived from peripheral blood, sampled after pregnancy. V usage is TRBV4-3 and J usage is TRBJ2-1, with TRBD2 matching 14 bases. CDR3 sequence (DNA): TGCGCCAGCAGCCAAGATGGGACTAGCGGGGGCCCAATGGGTGAGCAGTTCTTC. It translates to CASSQDGTSGGPMGEQFF.